A selection of T cell receptor beta chains follows, all from one sample in a study of blood T cell repertoires in COVID-19. The data were produced by immunoSEQ multiplex PCR, yet TCRdb's version contains in-frame clones alone and is incomplete. The profile shows about 190,000 clones, around 83% of them singletons. The sequencing sample was made of peripheral blood. Source of these receptors: a woman in her thirties or forties with acute or convalescent COVID-19. The CDR3 runs from the conserved cysteine through the conserved F or W.

v_call	j_call	cdr3_aa
TRBV19	TRBJ1-5	CASTGTGVQPQHF
TRBV6-5	TRBJ2-3	CASSYGLASTDTQYF
TRBV30	TRBJ2-5	CAWRGPWTDWETQYF
TRBV5-1	TRBJ1-2	CASSRDRGGFGYTF
TRBV5-4	TRBJ1-2	CASSGQGGGYGYTF
TRBV4-2	TRBJ2-1	CASSQTSGTFYEQFF
TRBV5-8	TRBJ2-5	CASSRWGSGFQETQYF
TRBV10-3	TRBJ1-3	CAAQTPESSGNTIYF
TRBV7-3	TRBJ2-3	CASSEPGQGFQTDTQYF
TRBV27	TRBJ2-7	CASSGGDHEQYF
TRBV19	TRBJ2-5	CASSMTSVRETQYF
TRBV10-3	TRBJ2-2	CAARGSGTGELFF
TRBV14	TRBJ1-6	CASSPADRAAYSPLHF
TRBV29-1	TRBJ2-7	CSVEGTGKVYEQYF
TRBV15	TRBJ2-2	CATSRDPLGQGAGGELFF
TRBV18	TRBJ2-1	CASSPKTSYYEQFF
TRBV5-1	TRBJ1-6	CASSLGNTGRNNSPLHF
TRBV29-1	TRBJ1-4	CSVGGQDTLNEKLFF
TRBV18	TRBJ2-1	CASSSGVSSYNEQFF
TRBV5-1	TRBJ2-5	CASSLIGTGLETQYF
TRBV3-1/TRBV3-2	TRBJ1-2	CASGNRGPDYGYTF
TRBV28	TRBJ1-1	CASSLGGLGTPRAFF
TRBV7-3	TRBJ2-3	CASSLFPGADTQYF
TRBV6-2/TRBV6-3	TRBJ1-1	CASSYSRRTGAFF
TRBV19	TRBJ2-1	CASRPGQGYNEQFF
TRBV5-4	TRBJ2-1	CASSGGWTRFF
TRBV5-5	TRBJ2-7	CASSSLSGRGNYEQYF
TRBV29-1	TRBJ1-2	CSHTGTGVGYGYTF
TRBV7-6	TRBJ1-6	CASSRRQGDNSPLHF
TRBV28	TRBJ2-5	CASSHFGQGTQETQYF
TRBV9	TRBJ2-1	CASSPRLAGPNEQFF
TRBV19	TRBJ2-7	CASSEENSYEQYF
TRBV6-5	TRBJ2-7	CASRTQGSSYEQYF
TRBV7-9	TRBJ1-1	CASSADTYTEAFF
TRBV3-1/TRBV3-2	TRBJ1-2	CASSLSPGSIYGYTF
TRBV5-1	TRBJ1-4	CASSLARVGEEKLFF
TRBV5-6	TRBJ1-2	CASSASGAGWGYTF
TRBV7-3	TRBJ2-1	CASSLRRGNEQFF
TRBV5-1	TRBJ2-3	CASRVQGTYTDTQYF
TRBV28	TRBJ2-1	CASTWGGREEQFF
TRBV19	TRBJ1-6	CASSIGPDRYNSPLHF
TRBV28	TRBJ2-2	CASSPMGGLTGELFF
TRBV11-3	TRBJ2-1	CASSSSGGASEQFF
TRBV24-1	TRBJ2-5	CATSDFLDRGETQYF
TRBV11-2	TRBJ1-5	CASSGGAYQPQHF
TRBV18	TRBJ1-1	CASSQGGDTEAFF
TRBV29-1	TRBJ1-2	CSAGDGGGYTF
TRBV19	TRBJ2-2	CASSRVLASKITGELFF
TRBV7-8	TRBJ1-2	CASSSRGGAGYTF
TRBV5-1	TRBJ1-1	CASSLDPGSDTEALF
TRBV7-8	TRBJ2-7	CASSLRRVKAYEQYF
TRBV11-2	TRBJ2-1	CASSPGQISSYNEQFF
TRBV19	TRBJ1-4	CASTTGQGYWEKLFF
TRBV29-1	TRBJ2-3	CSVEDRGSADTQYF
TRBV7-3	TRBJ2-6	CASSVGGSSGANVLTF
TRBV19	TRBJ1-2	CASIFTGGYTF
TRBV11-2	TRBJ1-1	CASSLGAKSTEAFF
TRBV2	TRBJ1-5	CASSGPGGYQPQHF
TRBV28	TRBJ1-2	CASRRGQLYGYTF
TRBV12-5	TRBJ2-1	CASGLGRGNEQFF